What follows are 9 T cell receptor beta chains derived from one specimen sequenced in a study of shared T cell receptors in the human thymus. Measured with immunoSEQ multiplex PCR; TCRdb has only the in-frame clones, and not every one. This sample has roughly 710,000 clones, with roughly 85% found just once. These data also formed part of another study, on human thymus T cells.

What was sequenced was thymocytes. The receptor set was obtained from a girl under three years old with a congenital heart defect.

The chain recombines TRBV15 with TRBJ2-1; TRBD2 aligns across 7 bases. Per the germline V gene, CDR1 is LNHNV and CDR2 is YYDKDF (reference sequence). The CDR3 runs to 15 residues. The J segment lost 9 bases and the V segment lost 0 bases, leaving 8 bases of the junction unmatched. This CDR3 is CATSRDIRRGSEQFF. The CDR3 DNA follows: TGTGCCACCAGCAGAGATATCAGGCGGGGGAGTGAGCAGTTCTTC.

The genes are TRBV19 and TRBJ1-1, with 9 bases identical to TRBD1. The CDR3 loop spans 15 amino acids. Losses at the gene ends were 3 bases for V and 5 bases for J; bases not matched to a gene: 7. Germline V gene sequence: CDR1 LNHDA, CDR2 SQIVND (reference sequence). The DNA for the CDR3 is TGTGCCAGTAGTATGCACAGGGGGCAGGATACTGAAGCTTTCTTT. This translates into CASSMHRGQDTEAFF. The whole variable domain, filled in from reference TRBV19 and TRBJ1-1, reads DGGITQSPKYLFRKEGQNVTLSCEQNLNHDAMYWYRQDPGQGLRLIYYSQIVNDFQKGDIAEGYSVSREKKESFPLTVTSAQKNPTAFYLCASSMHRGQDTEAFFGQGTRLTVV.

This clone was seen a few times. The chain joins TRBV5-1 to TRBJ1-3, with 7 bases matching TRBD1. The J segment lost 2 bases and the V segment lost 2 bases, leaving 4 bases of the junction unmatched. Germline CDR1 and CDR2: SGHRS and YFSETQ. The CDR3 is 15 residues long. For the CDR3, the DNA is TGCGCCAGCAGCTTCGGTAGGGGGCCTGGAAACACCATATATTTT. Translation: CASSFGRGPGNTIYF. The full variable domain, its missing parts supplied by reference TRBV5-1 and TRBJ1-3, is KAGVTQTPRYLIKTRGQQVTLSCSPISGHRSVSWYQQTPGQGLQFLFEYFSETQRNKGNFPGRFSGRQFSNSRSEMNVSTLELGDSALYLCASSFGRGPGNTIYFGEGSWLTVV.

The chain joins TRBV4-1 to TRBJ2-1, with 7 positions matching TRBD2. CDR1 and CDR2 (germline): MGHRA, YSYEKL. The CDR3 has 15 residues. J gave up 3 bases and V 4 bases, and 6 bases lay outside the gene matches. The CDR3: CASSPTSARYNEQFF. CDR3 DNA sequence: TGCGCCAGCAGCCCAACTAGCGCTCGCTACAATGAGCAGTTCTTC.

This clone was recorded a few times. The chain employs TRBV7-2 and TRBJ2-3, with 10 bases fitting TRBD2. V shed 5 bases and J 2 bases; nucleotides not matched to a gene: 16. The germline gives CDR1 SGHTA, CDR2 FQGNSA. The CDR3 contains 19 residues. The CDR3 region is CASSRTEGPSGGLTDTQYF. For the CDR3, the DNA is TGTGCCAGCAGCAGAACAGAGGGCCCTAGCGGGGGCCTCACAGATACGCAGTATTTT.

The chain employs TRBV6-5 and TRBJ1-5; D remains ambiguous. The germline V gene encodes CDR1 MNHEY and CDR2 SVGAGI. With 5 bases removed from V and 0 bases from J, the gap between germline ends came to 11 bases. This CDR3 has 15 residues. The CDR3 DNA follows: TGTGCCAGCAGTGTCGGTCTGCTTAGCAATCAGCCCCAGCATTTT. Protein product: CASSVGLLSNQPQHF.

Only one count was recorded for this clone. V and J are TRBV19 and TRBJ2-5, with 9 nucleotides matching TRBD1. The CDR3 has 15 amino acids. Germline lookup yields CDR1 LNHDA and CDR2 SQIVND (reference sequence). V dropped 1 base and J dropped 3; count of bases not matched to a gene: 3. The CDR3 is CASSIGGDREETQYF. CDR3 DNA: TGTGCCAGTAGTATAGGAGGGGACAGGGAAGAGACCCAGTACTTC.

The rearrangement links TRBV30 to TRBJ1-6; 7 bases are a match to TRBD1. Looked up from germline, CDR1 is GTSNPN and CDR2 is SVGIG (reference sequence). The trim removed 5 bases at V and 5 bases at J, leaving 0 bases unmatched. This CDR3 comprises 12 residues. This CDR3 reads CAWGQDNSPLHF. Here the CDR3 DNA reads TGTGCCTGGGGACAGGATAATTCACCCCTCCACTTT.

This clone has more than one count but fewer than ten. The chain carries TRBV5-1 and TRBJ1-2; perhaps TRBD1 as D (6 bases). The germline V gene encodes CDR1 SGHRS and CDR2 YFSETQ. Trimming took 3 bases from V and 3 from J, leaving 21 bases between them. The CDR3 has 17 amino acids. The CDR3 sequence is CASSSFGGGGVDYGYTF. For the CDR3, the DNA is TGCGCCAGCAGCTCTTTCGGAGGCGGGGGCGTCGACTATGGCTACACCTTC.